Listed below are T cell receptor beta chains from one sample, sequenced in a study of T cells in Graves' hyperthyroidism and ophthalmopathy. Using its own MiXCR run on the multiplex PCR reads, TCRdb lists one record per CDR3 protein. The data contain a few hundred thousand distinct CDR3 sequences, roughly 15% of them singletons. The source material was blood. The receptors were sampled from a woman in her 40s with Graves' hyperthyroidism that later progressed to Graves' ophthalmopathy. CDR3s include the opening cysteine and the closing phenylalanine or tryptophan. For some rows the clone size is stated as once, few or many, or as a class when expanded; others skip it.

abundance: many; v_gene: TRBV2; j_gene: TRBJ1-3; CDR3aa: CASSEGTSGNTIYF
abundance: .; v_gene: TRBV29-1; j_gene: TRBJ1-5; CDR3aa: CSVGGGGDQPQHF
abundance: many; v_gene: TRBV28; j_gene: TRBJ1-2; CDR3aa: CASSLGQQVYGYTF
abundance: many; v_gene: TRBV2; j_gene: TRBJ1-1; CDR3aa: CASSVLPPEAFF
abundance: .; v_gene: TRBV14; j_gene: TRBJ2-1; CDR3aa: CASSQLGTSGYNEQFF
abundance: many; v_gene: TRBV12-3/TRBV12-4; j_gene: TRBJ2-7; CDR3aa: CASSLDRVIYEQYF
abundance: many; v_gene: TRBV20-1; j_gene: TRBJ2-3; CDR3aa: CSARGTPSTDTQYF
abundance: many; v_gene: TRBV2; j_gene: TRBJ2-2; CDR3aa: CASRGISGTGELFF
abundance: .; v_gene: TRBV28; j_gene: TRBJ2-2; CDR3aa: CASSSGLAGAGTGELFF
abundance: many; v_gene: TRBV10-3; j_gene: TRBJ2-7; CDR3aa: CAISRDRVYEQYF
abundance: .; v_gene: TRBV20-1; j_gene: TRBJ2-1; CDR3aa: CSTRGGRLYNEQFF
abundance: many; v_gene: TRBV18; j_gene: TRBJ2-1; CDR3aa: CASSPRTSGDNEQFF
abundance: many; v_gene: TRBV2; j_gene: TRBJ1-4; CDR3aa: CATFDRPGEKLFF
abundance: .; v_gene: TRBV20-1; j_gene: TRBJ2-2; CDR3aa: CSARDQSSAGELFF
abundance: few; v_gene: TRBV6-1; j_gene: TRBJ2-2; CDR3aa: CASRLAGAGELFF